One and the same sample provided the 29 T cell receptor beta chains below, sequenced in a study of cytomegalovirus exposure and HLA in healthy donors. The PCR was carried out with 60 Vbeta primers and 13 Jbeta primers. Assay used: immunoSEQ multiplex PCR; TCRdb lists only in-frame clones, some missing. The sample records about 150,000 clones, 65% to 85% being singletons. Source material: PBMCs. These receptors originate from a man aged 25-40 years in good health and CMV-seronegative.

CDR3 DNA: TGCGCCAGCAGGCACCGACTAGCGGGAGAGGGCGCCTACGAGCAGTACTTC. Translation gives CASRHRLAGEGAYEQYF. This chain joins TRBV4-1 and TRBJ2-7, with TRBD2 matching 12 bases. This CDR3 is built from 17 residues. CDR1 and CDR2 from the germline V gene are MGHRA and YSYEKL. The V and J ends lost 6 bases and 2 bases, in that order; junction bases with no gene match: 11.

V gene TRBV7-3 combines with J gene TRBJ1-2; no clear D gene. This CDR3 has 15 residues. Deletions cut 5 bases from V and 5 bases from J, with 18 bases between. The germline V gene has CDR1 SGHTA and CDR2 FQGTGA. The CDR3 reads CASSPGSGILYGYTF. CDR3 nucleotide sequence: TGTGCCAGCAGCCCGGGGTCCGGTATCCTATATGGCTACACCTTC.

The rearrangement joins TRBV5-4 to TRBJ1-2; TRBD1 is a possible D gene (5 bases). Trimming removed 1 base at V and 3 bases at J, with 19 bases between. This CDR3 contains 17 residues. Germline V CDR1 and CDR2: SGHNT, YYREEE (reference sequence). The CDR3 DNA follows: TGTGCCAGCAGCTTGTCGGGCAGGGCCGATCCCTACTATGGCTACACCTTC. Amino acid sequence: CASSLSGRADPYYGYTF.

In this sample, this clone turned up once. The chain joins TRBV27 to TRBJ1-5; TRBD1 aligns across 9 bases. The ends lost 0 bases at V and 3 bases at J; junction bases unmatched: 3. The CDR3 has 16 amino acids. CDR1 and CDR2 from the germline V gene are MNHEY and SMNVEV (reference sequence). The CDR3 loop reads CASSLSGQGPNQPQHF. The DNA of the CDR3 is TGTGCCAGCAGTTTATCCGGACAGGGGCCCAATCAGCCCCAGCATTTT.

The chain combines TRBV28 with TRBJ1-2, with D hard to call. In germline, CDR1 is MDHEN, CDR2 SYDVKM. CDR3 length: 13 residues. V lost 7 bases and J 0 bases, leaving 9 bases between the germline ends. The CDR3 loop is CASITQTNYGYTF. The CDR3 region has the DNA TGTGCCAGCATTACACAGACTAACTATGGCTACACCTTC.

The J gene is TRBJ2-5, the V gene TRBV2; TRBD1 matches 8 bases. With 8 bases clipped from V and 5 bases from J, the junction kept 10 bases outside the gene matches. The germline CDR1 and CDR2 sequences are SNHLY and FYNNEI. The CDR3 length is 14 residues. CDR3: CASCLGTGGETQYF. CDR3 bases: TGTGCCAGCTGTTTGGGGACAGGAGGGGAGACCCAGTACTTC.

The chain employs TRBV5-4 and TRBJ2-5, with 9 bases that match TRBD1. The tail of the sequence fits TRBJ2-7 better, so the J call may be wrong. The CDR3 extends over 15 amino acids. Per the germline V gene, CDR1 is SGHNT and CDR2 is YYREEE (reference sequence). CDR3: CASSWGRTGAYEQYF. CDR3 DNA: TGTGCCAGCAGCTGGGGACGGACAGGGGCCTACGAGCAGTACTTC.

The rearrangement uses TRBV5-5 and TRBJ2-5; 10 bases map to TRBD1. J lost 5 bases, V lost 1 base, and 5 bases had no gene match. The CDR3 is 15 residues long. Germline lookup yields CDR1 SGHKS and CDR2 YYEKEE (reference sequence). This CDR3 reads CASSLPGQGSETQYF. CDR3 nucleotide sequence: TGTGCCAGCAGCTTGCCGGGACAGGGGTCCGAGACCCAGTACTTC.

This sequence joins TRBV4-1 and TRBJ1-6; D unclear. Germline assignment: CDR1 MGHRA and CDR2 YSYEKL. The V end lost 1 base, the J end lost 9 bases, and 10 bases lay between the germline ends. The CDR3 is 14 residues long. For the CDR3, the DNA is TGCGCCAGCAGCCAAGGAGGAGGGTTTTCACCCCTCCACTTT. It specifies CASSQGGGFSPLHF.

The chain combines TRBV6-5 with TRBJ1-2; 7 positions match TRBD1. CDR1 is MNHEY and CDR2 is SVGAGI in the germline V gene. V was clipped by 4 bases and J by 6 bases; unmatched bases: 8. The CDR3 totals 14 residues. CDR3 sequence reads: CASSSGQATHGYTF. CDR3 DNA: TGTGCCAGCAGTTCCGGACAGGCCACCCATGGCTACACCTTC.

This chain joins TRBV7-9 and TRBJ2-3, with TRBD2 as a possible D gene (5 bases). Germline V CDR1 and CDR2: SEHNR, FQNEAQ (reference sequence). The V end was cut by 2 bases, the J end by 2 bases, with 11 bases between. The CDR3 contains 15 residues. CDR3 loop: CASSLSGYNTDTQYF. The CDR3, as DNA: TGTGCCAGCAGCTTATCGGGATACAACACAGATACGCAGTATTTT.

The V and J genes are TRBV30 and TRBJ1-4, with D possibly TRBD1 on 5 matching bases. Per germline, CDR1 GTSNPN and CDR2 SVGIG (reference sequence). Trimming left V 0 bases short and J 5 bases short, with 13 bases between. There are 15 residues in the CDR3. CDR3 protein: CAWSVRDSQNEKLFF. CDR3 DNA: TGTGCCTGGAGTGTACGCGACAGCCAAAATGAAAAACTGTTTTTT.

The chain employs TRBV11-3 and TRBJ1-2, with no clear D. V lost 3 bases to trimming and J lost 1 base, with 6 bases between them. This CDR3 is built from 13 residues. Germline V lookup: CDR1 SGHNT, CDR2 YENEEA. CDR3 coding DNA: TGTGCCAGCAGCTTGGCCAGTAACTATGGCTACACCTTC. This gives the protein CASSLASNYGYTF.

The V call is TRBV7-3, the J call TRBJ2-5; TRBD2 is a possible D gene (5 bases). CDR1 and CDR2 (germline): SGHTA, FQGTGA. This CDR3 is 15 amino acids long. Trimming shortened V by 0 bases and J by 5 bases, and 13 bases separated the two germline ends. The CDR3 protein is CASSLTGSSGETQYF. DNA for the CDR3: TGTGCCAGCAGCTTAACCGGGTCTTCGGGGGAGACCCAGTACTTC.

Written as DNA, the CDR3 is TGTGCCAGCAGCTTGACAGGCCCGGAGCAGTTCTTC. This gives the protein CASSLTGPEQFF. The chain employs TRBV13 and TRBJ2-1; possibly TRBD1 for D (6 bases). Germline loops: CDR1 PRHDT, CDR2 FYEKMQ (reference sequence). Trimming removed 3 bases from V and 10 bases from J, with 10 bases in between. This CDR3 contains 12 residues. Together with reference TRBV13 and TRBJ2-1, the CDR3 gives the full variable domain: AAGVIQSPRHLIKEKRETATLKCYPIPRHDTVYWYQQGPGQDPQFLISFYEKMQSDKGSIPDRFSAQQFSDYHSELNMSSLELGDSALYFCASSLTGPEQFFGPGTRLTVL.

The chain couples TRBV28 to TRBJ1-2; D unresolved. Per germline, CDR1 MDHEN and CDR2 SYDVKM. The CDR3 runs to 12 residues. Trimming took off 1 base at V and 6 bases at J, with 6 bases between the two ends. CDR3 region: CASSLYSDGYTF. DNA of the CDR3: TGTGCCAGCAGTTTATATTCAGATGGCTACACCTTC.

This clone was seen a few times. J is TRBJ1-2 and V is TRBV7-2; D gene uncertain. The CDR3 length is 13 residues. Trimming removed 5 bases from V and 6 bases from J, with 13 bases in between. Germline V CDR1 and CDR2: SGHTA, FQGNSA. CDR3 sequence: CASSQYINDGYTF. The DNA of the CDR3 is TGTGCCAGCAGCCAATACATAAACGATGGCTACACCTTC.

This chain links TRBV10-3 with TRBJ2-1; 8 bases agree with TRBD1. The V segment lost 6 bases and the J segment 3 bases; nucleotides outside the gene matches: 13. This CDR3 region has 17 residues. Per the germline V gene, CDR1 is ENHRY and CDR2 is SYGVKD. CDR3 in amino acids: CAISRVLTGEYYNEQFF. CDR3 coding DNA: TGTGCCATCAGCCGGGTCCTGACAGGGGAATACTACAATGAGCAGTTCTTC.

This clone appeared a few times. The genes are TRBV29-1 and TRBJ2-7, with TRBD1 as a possible D gene (5 bases). The CDR3 covers 12 residues. Trimming removed 0 bases at V and 5 bases at J, with 8 bases between. Germline loops: CDR1 SQVTM, CDR2 ANQGSEA. This CDR3 is CSVEEDTNEQYF. In DNA form, the CDR3 reads TGCAGCGTTGAAGAGGACACCAACGAGCAGTACTTC.

V and J are TRBV6-5 and TRBJ1-1; TRBD1 matches 7 bases. J was trimmed by 0 bases and V by 5 bases; bases with no gene match: 3. The CDR3 consists of 14 residues. From germline, CDR1 is MNHEY and CDR2 SVGAGI. CDR3 bases: TGTGCCAGCAGTCGCGACAGGGTGAACACTGAAGCTTTCTTT. Translating gives CASSRDRVNTEAFF.

The J gene is TRBJ2-5, the V gene TRBV5-4; maybe TRBD2 (6 bases). The CDR3 is 14 amino acids. CDR1 is SGHNT, CDR2 YYREEE, per germline (reference sequence). V lost 0 bases and J 5 bases, leaving 11 bases between the germline ends. The CDR3 coding sequence is TGTGCCAGCAGCTTGGGCGGGGTACGGGAGACCCAGTACTTC. Translation gives CASSLGGVRETQYF.

Details on this clone: The junction departs from the called germline gene at one end, perhaps through a read error. CDR3 in DNA: TGTGCCAGCTCACCTGGGACAGGGGGCTTCGGGGCCAACGGCCTGACTTTC. This translates into CASSPGTGGFGANGLTF. The chain carries TRBV18 and TRBJ2-6; TRBD1 matches 12 bases. This CDR3 has 17 residues. Germline-derived CDR1 and CDR2 are KGHSH and LQKENI. Combining the CDR3 with reference TRBV18 and TRBJ2-6 gives the whole variable domain NAGVMQNPRHLVRRRGQEARLRCSPMKGHSHVYWYRQLPEEGLKFMVYLQKENIIDESGMPKERFSAEFPKEGPSILRIQQVVRGDSAAYFCASSPGTGGFGANGLTFGAGSRLTVL.

This rearrangement joins TRBV5-1 to TRBJ2-7; 8 bases are shared with TRBD1. Losses at the gene ends were 3 bases for V and 2 bases for J; bases not matched to a gene: 10. The V gene's germline CDR1 is SGHRS and CDR2 YFSETQ. The CDR3 covers 16 residues. The CDR3 loop reads CASSSLPTGETYEQYF. CDR3 DNA: TGCGCCAGCAGCTCCTTACCGACAGGGGAGACCTACGAGCAGTACTTC.

The chain carries TRBV18 and TRBJ1-3, with 9 bases matching TRBD1. The CDR3 runs to 16 residues. From germline, CDR1 is KGHSH and CDR2 LQKENI. Losses at the gene ends were 4 bases for V and 0 bases for J; bases not matched to a gene: 4. CDR3 sequence: CASSLGQGNSGNTIYF. For the CDR3, the DNA is TGTGCCAGCTCACTTGGACAGGGGAACTCTGGAAACACCATATATTTT.

The chain carries TRBV29-1 and TRBJ2-2, with 10 bases matching TRBD1. Germline CDR1 SQVTM, CDR2 ANQGSEA. J lost 0 bases, V lost 4 bases, and 14 bases had no gene match. CDR3 length equals 19 residues. CDR3 sequence: CSVVYSPGQGNSNTGELFF. The CDR3 bases are TGCAGCGTTGTCTACTCTCCGGGACAGGGGAACTCGAACACCGGGGAGCTGTTTTTT.

The chain has TRBV27 and TRBJ2-7; 11 positions match TRBD1. This CDR3 is built from 15 residues. J gave up 2 bases and V 2 bases, and 2 bases lay outside the gene matches. CDR1 and CDR2 from the germline V gene are MNHEY and SMNVEV (reference sequence). CDR3 nucleotides: TGTGCCAGCAGTTTAGGGACAGGGGGAACCTACGAGCAGTACTTC. Encoded protein: CASSLGTGGTYEQYF.

The genes are TRBV28 and TRBJ1-4; possible D gene TRBD1, 6 bases. The V end lost 1 base, the J end lost 7 bases, and 13 bases lay between the germline ends. CDR3 length equals 15 residues. Germline V gene data show CDR1 as MDHEN and CDR2 as SYDVKM. CDR3 loop: CASSLSTGYGEKLFF. The CDR3 coding sequence is TGTGCCAGCAGTTTATCCACAGGGTACGGTGAAAAACTGTTTTTT.

V is TRBV6-5 and J is TRBJ2-1, with 7 bases matching TRBD1. Germline trimming cut 6 bases from V and 4 bases from J; bases unmatched to any gene: 9. Germline assignment: CDR1 MNHEY and CDR2 SVGAGI. The CDR3 has 15 amino acids. CDR3 sequence: CASRPPGTVYNEQFF. The CDR3 DNA sequence: TGTGCCAGCAGGCCACCCGGGACAGTTTACAATGAGCAGTTCTTC.

This clone was detected once. The CDR3 sequence: CASSEGLYGTQYF. The DNA for the CDR3 is TGTGCCAGCAGTGAGGGACTGTACGGGACCCAGTACTTC. V gene TRBV2 combines with J gene TRBJ2-5, with D possibly being TRBD2 (6 bases). The CDR3 covers 13 residues. Per germline, CDR1 SNHLY and CDR2 FYNNEI. V lost 3 bases and J 7 bases, leaving 12 bases between the germline ends.